Described below is a single TCR beta chain sequence and its context. This entry comes from a study of identical twins. With 6 bases removed from V and 3 bases from J, the gap between germline ends came to 12 bases. The CDR3 is 13 residues long. TCRdb recomputed calls from the 5' RACE reads with MiXCR, one row per CDR3 protein. This table has approximately 500,000 distinct CDR3 sequences, approximately 24% appearing once. These records were also assigned to another study, of T cells expressing NK-cell markers.

Material: CD4+ T cells sorted from blood. This clonotype was sampled from a woman under 30 in good health. The genes are TRBV12-3 or TRBV12-4 and TRBJ2-7; D remains ambiguous. CDR3 nucleotide sequence: TGTGCCAGCAGGGGTCCCGGTCTCTACGAGCAGTACTTC. Protein product: CASRGPGLYEQYF.